Below, 11 T cell receptor beta chains from the same sample are listed, as sequenced in a study of blood T cells in healthy people across ages. A second PCR, run for roughly 7 to 11 cycles, used a sample-barcoded 5' primer plus a J-beta primer mix. One entry per CDR3 protein results from TCRdb running MiXCR on the 5' RACE reads. The sample consists of roughly 500,000 distinct CDR3 sequences, about 26% of them appearing once. The material sequenced was blood. The source of these receptors is a woman in her 70s in good health.

The V call is TRBV12-3 or TRBV12-4, the J call TRBJ1-6; a weak D match, TRBD1 (5 bases). The V end lost 4 bases, the J end lost 7 bases, and 17 bases lay between the germline ends. This CDR3 is built from 16 residues. CDR3 nucleotides: TGTGCCAGCAGTTACTCGATGGGGGTCTGGAATTCACCCCTCCACTTT. Translated, it gives CASSYSMGVWNSPLHF.

This chain connects TRBV4-2 to TRBJ1-2; maybe TRBD1 (5 bases). Trimming left V 1 base short and J 4 bases short, with 10 bases between. Germline lookup yields CDR1 LGHNA and CDR2 YNFKEQ. This CDR3 spans 14 amino acids. The CDR3 loop is CASSQGGDRYGYTF. In DNA form, the CDR3 reads TGTGCCAGCAGCCAAGGAGGGGACCGCTATGGCTACACCTTC.

The chain joins TRBV6-5 to TRBJ1-1; TRBD1 matches 7 bases. V lost 4 bases and J lost 1; bases outside the gene matches: 6. The CDR3 runs 15 residues. Per the germline V gene, CDR1 is MNHEY and CDR2 is SVGAGI. This CDR3 reads CASSSPNRGNTEAFF. DNA of the CDR3: TGTGCCAGCAGTTCACCCAACAGGGGGAACACTGAAGCTTTCTTT.

This clonotype appeared a few times. V gene TRBV20-1 combines with J gene TRBJ2-3; 10 positions agree with TRBD2. The CDR3 has 14 amino acids. Trimming cost V 4 bases and J 5 bases; bases outside gene matches: 6. Germline V gene data show CDR1 as DFQATT and CDR2 as SNEGSKA (reference sequence). The CDR3 sequence: CSAMSGGAGDTQYF. The CDR3 bases are TGCAGTGCTATGAGCGGGGGGGCTGGAGATACGCAGTATTTT.

This clonotype showed up just a few times. This chain uses TRBV24-1 with TRBJ2-5; no definite D call. The CDR3 is 14 residues long. Trimming stripped 0 bases from V and 1 base from J, with 5 bases between. CDR1 is KGHDR, CDR2 SFDVKD, per germline. CDR3: CATSDLRSQETQYF. The CDR3 DNA follows: TGTGCCACCAGTGATTTGCGATCCCAAGAGACCCAGTACTTC.

V is TRBV11-1 and J is TRBJ1-6, with D possibly matching TRBD1 (6 bases). Germline CDR1 and CDR2: SGHAT and FQDESV (reference sequence). The CDR3 has 13 residues. Trimming took 8 bases from V and 9 from J, leaving 14 bases between them. CDR3 residues: CASEQGRGSPLHF. CDR3 nucleotide sequence: TGTGCCAGCGAACAGGGAAGGGGTTCACCCCTCCACTTT. Full variable domain (outside the CDR3, taken from reference TRBV11-1 and TRBJ1-6): EAEVAQSPRYKITEKSQAVAFWCDPISGHATLYWYRQILGQGPELLVQFQDESVVDDSQLPKDRFSAERLKGVDSTLKIQPAELGDSAMYLCASEQGRGSPLHFGNGTRLTVT.

This clonotype was seen a few times. The chain joins TRBV15 to TRBJ1-2, with D maybe TRBD1 (5 bases). The germline V and J ends were trimmed by 0 bases and 2 bases, with 13 bases remaining between them. The length of the CDR3 is 16 residues. Germline CDR1 is LNHNV and CDR2 is YYDKDF (reference sequence). CDR3 sequence (DNA): TGTGCCACCAGCAGAGATTATGCCGGGACGAACTATGGCTACACCTTC. It encodes CATSRDYAGTNYGYTF.

With respect to this clonotype: Compared with germline, one end of the junction differs, possibly owing to a read error. The chain recombines TRBV7-7 with TRBJ2-5; D is undetermined. The CDR3 extends over 15 amino acids. Germline-derived CDR1 and CDR2 are SSHAT and FNYEAQ (reference sequence). The CDR3 region has the DNA TGTGCTAGCAGCTTAACATCATCGAGTTGGGAGACCCAGTACTTC. This sequence encodes CASSLTSSSWETQYF.

This clonotype was seen only once. V gene TRBV12-3 or TRBV12-4 combines with J gene TRBJ2-3, with D maybe TRBD2 (5 bases). The length of the CDR3 is 13 residues. Trimming shortened V by 7 bases and J by 1 base, and 9 bases separated the two germline ends. The CDR3 reads CASKFSGTDTQYF. CDR3 bases: TGTGCCAGCAAATTTAGCGGCACAGATACGCAGTATTTT.

This chain joins TRBV11-2 and TRBJ2-6, with a tentative D call TRBD1 (6 bases). The germline V gene encodes CDR1 SGHAT and CDR2 FQNNGV. The CDR3 contains 17 residues. V was shortened by 6 bases and J by 0 bases, with 15 bases between the two germline ends. CDR3 amino acids: CASSRTAGDSGANVLTF. The CDR3 nucleotides read TGTGCCAGCAGTCGGACCGCAGGGGACTCTGGGGCCAACGTCCTGACTTTC.

V is TRBV20-1 and J is TRBJ2-7; a weak D match, TRBD2 (7 bases). The V end lost 3 bases, the J end lost 2 bases, and 14 bases lay between the germline ends. The CDR3 spans 14 residues. The germline V gene encodes CDR1 DFQATT and CDR2 SNEGSKA (reference sequence). The CDR3 DNA reads TGCAGTGCTAGGGTGCCGGGGGGCCCCTACGAGCAGTACTTC. This sequence encodes CSARVPGGPYEQYF.